This TCR beta chain was recovered during a study of blood T cell repertoires in COVID-19 (dated by TCRdb to the early 2020s). About the study as a whole: The collaborator samples originated in the United States, Italy and Spain and spanned the acute and convalescent phases of COVID-19. Samples were obtained from the ongoing ImmuneRACE study (first 160 participants) and from some 1,200 subjects provided by 6 global collaborators. Subjects who had been exposed to COVID-19, were actively infected with it, or had recovered from it provided the deeply sampled blood TCRbeta repertoires that made up the dataset. The material from the prospective study consisted of cDNA or gDNA derived from T cells, B-cell-depleted T cells, or PBMCs. Where available, HLA class I and class II types were taken from metadata supplied by the sample provider and were not determined by assay-based typing. A freely available public database, intended as a resource for researchers studying the immune response to SARS-CoV-2, is where the repertoires were released. A de-identified subject ID, COVID-19 status, age in years and sex were almost always included in the sample metadata.

Paper-wide results and their limitations: The amount of clinical and demographic metadata varied by source and participant and was provided uncurated.

On this clone itself: What antigen it recognizes has not been identified. The input lacks base qualities; no much larger clone sits a single base away.

The CDR3 contains 15 residues, cysteine and phenylalanine counted. Of all the DNA, just the CDR3 is kept, 45 bases in frame from base 1. From the germline V gene, CDR1 is ENHRY and CDR2 is SYGVKD. Relative to germline, V is missing 6 bases and J is missing 2 bases, with 9 bases of the junction outside any gene match. The immunoSEQ Assay, a bias-controlled multiplex PCR, was used to amplify TCRbeta CDR3 regions from genomic DNA. In the source study's methods: The number of nucleated cells in each sample was estimated by amplification of reference gene primers within the assay. To quantify the absolute abundance of each unique TCRbeta CDR3 rearrangement, sequence reads were collapsed and filtered. For each sample, productive Simpson clonality was calculated as the square root of Simpson's diversity index across productive rearrangements. TCRdb provides this immuneACCESS table in a form limited to in-frame rearrangements. Some clones are lacking; in checked studies, under half of them reflect an unresolved V gene, and why the rest are absent is not known. The DNA gave D and trimming, while V, J and clone size come from that table. Counted in this sample were 200,000 to 250,000 clones; 85% to 90% of them appeared once. 3% to 4% of the sample is in the top ten clones.

Participants in the prospective study were enrolled through a virtual design, were aged about 18 to 100 years, and lived in fewer than 30 United States geographic areas. Cohort assignment in the prospective study relied on participant-reported clinical history from a screening survey and a study questionnaire. Each participant in the prospective study had whole blood, serum and a nasopharyngeal or oropharyngeal swab collected by mobile phlebotomists. Additional blood draws and questionnaires over a roughly two-month period could optionally be provided by prospective study participants. Before DNA extraction, prospective study blood samples were shipped either frozen or at room temperature.

The sequencing input was PBMCs or T cells enriched from blood (not recorded which). This sequence was found in a woman younger than 35 in a cohort exposed to, infected with or recovered from COVID-19 (not recorded which). The sequence is built from TRBV10-3 and TRBJ2-7; a stretch of 8 junction bases matches TRBD2. The CDR3 sequence is CAISVAGKGPYEQYF. The DNA is TGTGCCATCAGCGTAGCGGGAAAAGGTCCCTACGAGCAGTACTTC.